A selection of T cell receptor beta chains follows, all from one sample in a study of blood T cell repertoires in COVID-19. Sequencing used immunoSEQ multiplex PCR; TCRdb keeps in-frame clones, though not all of them. The table has around 92,000 clones, 86% seen once. Sequenced sample: peripheral blood. These receptors all come from a human donor in a cohort sampled during active COVID-19. Each CDR3 is given with its conserved first and last residue. A D gene is named only where the DNA matches it firmly. Rows give clone size only sometimes, using once, few, many, or a class for an expanded clone.

j_gene	d_gene	abundance	v_gene	CDR3nt	CDR3aa
TRBJ1-4	TRBD1	NA	TRBV7-2	TGTGCCAGCAGCGCCTGGACAGGGGATGAAAAACTGTTTTTT	CASSAWTGDEKLFF
TRBJ1-1	NA	NA	TRBV6-6	TGTGCCAGCAGTACCTCGTCAGGCCCTTCCACTGAAGCTTTCTTT	CASSTSSGPSTEAFF
TRBJ1-1	NA	NA	TRBV11-3	TGTGCCAGCAGCTTTGACAGCTCTGAAGCTTTCTTT	CASSFDSSEAFF
TRBJ1-2	NA	NA	TRBV19	TGTGCCAGTAATGAAGGGGCGCTTAGCTATGGCTACACCTTC	CASNEGALSYGYTF
TRBJ1-2	TRBD1	NA	TRBV4-3	TGCGCCAGCAGCCAAGGGCTGTCCACAGGGGGGAACTATGGCTACACCTTC	CASSQGLSTGGNYGYTF
TRBJ1-5	TRBD1	few	TRBV6-6	TGTGCCACTTGGACAGGCAAGAGCAATCAGCCCCAGCATTTT	CATWTGKSNQPQHF
TRBJ2-7	NA	NA	TRBV5-4	TGTGCCGGATCGACGCCTGACCGGGTCAGCGAGCAGTACTTC	CAGSTPDRVSEQYF
TRBJ2-1	NA	once	TRBV13	TGTGCCAGCAGCCGAATAACAGCGGATGAGCAGTTCTTC	CASSRITADEQFF
TRBJ2-3	NA	NA	TRBV5-4	TGTGCCAGCAGCTTGGGAGGACAGAACACAGATACGCAGTATTTT	CASSLGGQNTDTQYF
TRBJ2-3	TRBD2	NA	TRBV15	TGTGCCACCAGCAGAGTGGTAGCGGGTCCCACAGATACGCAGTATTTT	CATSRVVAGPTDTQYF
TRBJ1-5	NA	NA	TRBV7-2	TGTGCCAGCAGCTTAAACGGTCAGCCCCAGCATTTT	CASSLNGQPQHF
TRBJ2-7	TRBD2	NA	TRBV7-2	TGTGCCAGCAGCCCAAGGAGCGGGAGGGCCGGGGAGCAGTACTTC	CASSPRSGRAGEQYF
TRBJ1-5	TRBD1	NA	TRBV18	TGTGCCAGCTCACCACCGGGACAGGGCTATAGCAATCAGCCCCAGCATTTT	CASSPPGQGYSNQPQHF
TRBJ1-5	NA	NA	TRBV2	TGTGCCAGCAGTGGAGAAGTAGCAGGGGTGGGACAGCCCCAGCATTTT	CASSGEVAGVGQPQHF
TRBJ1-1	NA	NA	TRBV5-6	TGTGCCAGCAGCCAGGCATACATCCTTATGAACACTGAAGCTTTCTTT	CASSQAYILMNTEAFF
TRBJ1-1	NA	NA	TRBV2	TGTGCCAGCAGTGCCCAGGCCCGAGGGACTGAAGCTTTCTTT	CASSAQARGTEAFF
TRBJ1-5	TRBD1	NA	TRBV28	TGTGCCAGCAGTCGACAGGGCTACAATCAGCCCCAGCATTTT	CASSRQGYNQPQHF
TRBJ1-3	TRBD1	NA	TRBV2	TGTGCCAGCAGGTCAGGGGGCCCCAGCTCTGGAAACACCATATATTTT	CASRSGGPSSGNTIYF
TRBJ1-1	NA	NA	TRBV19	TGTGCCAGTAGTATACCCACTTCCAACACTGAAGCTTTCTTT	CASSIPTSNTEAFF
TRBJ2-1	NA	NA	TRBV9	TGTGCCAGCAGCGTAGTGGCCAATGGCAATGAGCAGTTCTTC	CASSVVANGNEQFF
TRBJ2-2	TRBD2	NA	TRBV9	TGTGCCAGCAGCTCAGGGGGCGGGACTAGCGCCGGGGAGCTGTTTTTT	CASSSGGGTSAGELFF
TRBJ2-3	NA	NA	TRBV6-2/TRBV6-3	TGTGCCAGCAGTCCCTTAGTCCGAACAGAGCAGTATTTT	CASSPLVRTEQYF
TRBJ2-1	TRBD1	NA	TRBV29-1	TGCAGCGTTGAAGTTGACCGGGACAGGGTCATCAATGAGCAGTTCTTC	CSVEVDRDRVINEQFF
TRBJ1-4	NA	NA	TRBV2	TGTGCCAGCAGTGACTCGCGACTAAATGAAAAACTGTTTTTT	CASSDSRLNEKLFF
TRBJ2-5	TRBD1	once	TRBV4-3	TGCGCCAGCAGCCAATTGCCCCCGCGGCAGGGGGATAGGGAGACCCAGTACTTC	CASSQLPPRQGDRETQYF
TRBJ2-7	TRBD1	NA	TRBV5-8	TGTGCCAGCCAACCCGGGCAGGGGGTAGCCTACGAGCAGTACTTC	CASQPGQGVAYEQYF
TRBJ2-7	NA	NA	TRBV7-9	TGTGCCAGCAGCTTAGGCAATGTCGAGCAGTACTTC	CASSLGNVEQYF
TRBJ2-7	TRBD2	NA	TRBV11-2	TGTGCCAGCAGCTCTGGACTAGCGGGGGCCTACGAGCAGTACTTC	CASSSGLAGAYEQYF
TRBJ1-3	NA	NA	TRBV27	TGTGCCAGCAGCCTAACAGGGCTCGGAAACACCATATATTTT	CASSLTGLGNTIYF
TRBJ2-3	NA	NA	TRBV7-9	TGTGCCAGCAGCTTATACGGGGAAGGCACAGATACGCAGTATTTT	CASSLYGEGTDTQYF
TRBJ1-1	TRBD1	NA	TRBV28	TGTGCCAGCAGTTTAGGAACCGGGGGACAGGGTTATTCGGGAGCTTTCTTT	CASSLGTGGQGYSGAFF
TRBJ1-1	TRBD1	NA	TRBV19	TGTGCCAGTAGTGACAGGGCGAACACTGAAGCTTTCTTT	CASSDRANTEAFF
TRBJ2-7	TRBD2	NA	TRBV6-2/TRBV6-3	TGTGCCAGCAGTCCCGATCGCCCTAGCGGGGGGCTCTCCTACGAGCAGTACTTC	CASSPDRPSGGLSYEQYF
TRBJ2-3	NA	NA	TRBV6-2/TRBV6-3	TGTGCCAGCAGTTACTCAGCTACGGAACCGCGGAGCACAGATACGCAGTATTTT	CASSYSATEPRSTDTQYF
TRBJ2-2	TRBD1	NA	TRBV6-5	TGTGCCAGCAGGGATACAGGGGGCGCGGCCGGGGAGCTGTTTTTT	CASRDTGGAAGELFF
TRBJ2-7	NA	NA	TRBV6-2/TRBV6-3	TGTGCCAGCAGTAGACAAGTAACAGGGACAAGAGGCGAGCAGTACTTC	CASSRQVTGTRGEQYF
TRBJ2-1	TRBD2	once	TRBV9	TGTGCCAGCAGCAAGGGACTAGCGGGGACCTACAATGAGCAGTTCTTC	CASSKGLAGTYNEQFF
TRBJ2-7	TRBD1	few	TRBV6-2/TRBV6-3	TGTGCCAGCAGTTCTGGGACAGGTAGATACGAGCAGTACTTC	CASSSGTGRYEQYF
TRBJ2-3	NA	once	TRBV28	TGTGCCAGCAGTTTATTAGTAGATACGCAGTATTTT	CASSLLVDTQYF
TRBJ1-4	TRBD1	NA	TRBV18	TGTGCCAGCTCACCCGGGACAGGGGTGGAAAAACTGTTTTTT	CASSPGTGVEKLFF
TRBJ1-2	NA	NA	TRBV7-2	TGTGCCAGCAGCCGGCGCATTAGGGGCCATGGCTACACCTTC	CASSRRIRGHGYTF
TRBJ2-2	NA	NA	TRBV18	TGTGCCAGCTCACCGAGGGATGACACCACCGGGGAGCTGTTTTTT	CASSPRDDTTGELFF
TRBJ2-1	TRBD2	once	TRBV9	TGTGCCAGCAGCGCGGGACTAGCGAGCTCCTACAATGAGCAGTTCTTC	CASSAGLASSYNEQFF
TRBJ2-7	NA	NA	TRBV9	TGTGCCAGCAGCCCCCGGTTAGTCTCCTACGAGCAGTACTTC	CASSPRLVSYEQYF
TRBJ1-6	TRBD1	NA	TRBV5-1	TGCGCCAGCAGCCGGACAGGGGCGGAGAATTCACCCCTCCACTTT	CASSRTGAENSPLHF
TRBJ2-7	TRBD1	NA	TRBV11-3	TGTGCCAGCAGCCGGGGACAGGGGGCGTACGAGCAGTACTTC	CASSRGQGAYEQYF
TRBJ1-5	TRBD1	NA	TRBV3-1/TRBV3-2	TGTGCCAGCAGCCAAGCAGGGGGTGAGAATCAGCCCCAGCATTTT	CASSQAGGENQPQHF
TRBJ2-2	NA	NA	TRBV7-9	TGTGCCAGCAGCTTGGTATCGGGTGCCGGGGAGCTGTTTTTT	CASSLVSGAGELFF
TRBJ2-1	NA	NA	TRBV6-1	TGTGCCAGCAGTGAAGCGTGGACTGGACTACTAACCTACAATGAGCAGTTCTTC	CASSEAWTGLLTYNEQFF
TRBJ2-1	NA	NA	TRBV10-3	TGTGCCATCAGTGACAGCTCCTACAATGAGCAGTTCTTC	CAISDSSYNEQFF
TRBJ1-4	TRBD1	few	TRBV7-9	TGTGCCAGCAGCAACGGAGGGTACAGGGGGCGCCGGGAAAAACTGTTTTTT	CASSNGGYRGRREKLFF
TRBJ2-2	NA	once	TRBV28	TGTGCCAGCAGTTTAGGGCCCCCCGGGGAGCTGTTTTTT	CASSLGPPGELFF
TRBJ2-4	NA	NA	TRBV12-3/TRBV12-4	TGTGCCAGCAGTACAGGGTGGGACATTCAGTACTTC	CASSTGWDIQYF
TRBJ1-1	NA	NA	TRBV5-1	TGCGCCAGCAGCTGGTCCGCGGGGGGATACACTGAAGCTTTCTTT	CASSWSAGGYTEAFF